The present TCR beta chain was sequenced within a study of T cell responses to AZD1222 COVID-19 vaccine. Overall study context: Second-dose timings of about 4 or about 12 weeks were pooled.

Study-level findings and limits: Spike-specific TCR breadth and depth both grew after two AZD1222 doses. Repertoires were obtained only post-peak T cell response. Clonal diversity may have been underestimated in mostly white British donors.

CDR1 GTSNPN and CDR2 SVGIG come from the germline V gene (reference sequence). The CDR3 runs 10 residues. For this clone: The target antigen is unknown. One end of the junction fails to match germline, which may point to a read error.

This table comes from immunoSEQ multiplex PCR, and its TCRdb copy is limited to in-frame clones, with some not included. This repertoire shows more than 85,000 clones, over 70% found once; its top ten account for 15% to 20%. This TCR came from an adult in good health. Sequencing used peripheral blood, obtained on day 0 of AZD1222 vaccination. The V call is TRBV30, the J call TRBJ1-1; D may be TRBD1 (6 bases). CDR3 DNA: TGTGCCTGGGCTGGACAGTTGCTAGTCTTT. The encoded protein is CAWAGQLLVF.